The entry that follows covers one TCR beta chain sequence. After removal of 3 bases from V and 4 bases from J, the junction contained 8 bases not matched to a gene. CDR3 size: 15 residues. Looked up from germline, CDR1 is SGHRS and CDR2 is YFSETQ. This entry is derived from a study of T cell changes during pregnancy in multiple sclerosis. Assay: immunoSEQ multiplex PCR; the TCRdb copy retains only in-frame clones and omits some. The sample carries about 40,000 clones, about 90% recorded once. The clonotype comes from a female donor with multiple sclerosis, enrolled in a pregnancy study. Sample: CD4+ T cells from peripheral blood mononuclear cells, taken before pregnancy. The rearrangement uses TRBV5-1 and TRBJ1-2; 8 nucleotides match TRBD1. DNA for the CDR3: TGCGCCAGCAGCTCTACAGGGGGTCCGGGCTATGGCTACACCTTC. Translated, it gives CASSSTGGPGYGYTF.